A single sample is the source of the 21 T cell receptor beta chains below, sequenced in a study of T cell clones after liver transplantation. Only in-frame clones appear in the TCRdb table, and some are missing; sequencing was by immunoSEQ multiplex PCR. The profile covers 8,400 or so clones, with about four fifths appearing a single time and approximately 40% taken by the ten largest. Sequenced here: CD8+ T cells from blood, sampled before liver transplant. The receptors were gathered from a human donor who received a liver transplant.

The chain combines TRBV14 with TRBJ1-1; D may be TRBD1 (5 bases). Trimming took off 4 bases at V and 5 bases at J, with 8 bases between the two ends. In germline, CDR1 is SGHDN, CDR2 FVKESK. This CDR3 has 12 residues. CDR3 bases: TGTGCCAGCAGCCGGGGGGGGACTGAAGCTTTCTTT. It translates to CASSRGGTEAFF.

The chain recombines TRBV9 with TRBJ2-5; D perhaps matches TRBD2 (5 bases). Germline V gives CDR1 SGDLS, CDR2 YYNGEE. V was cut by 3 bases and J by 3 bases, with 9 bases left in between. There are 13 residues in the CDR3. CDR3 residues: CASSAGLEETQYF. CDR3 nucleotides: TGTGCCAGCAGCGCCGGACTGGAAGAGACCCAGTACTTC.

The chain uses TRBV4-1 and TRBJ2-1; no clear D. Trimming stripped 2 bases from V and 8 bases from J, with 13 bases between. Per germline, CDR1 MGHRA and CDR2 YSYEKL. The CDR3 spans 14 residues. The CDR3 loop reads CASSQLAVFDEQFF. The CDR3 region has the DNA TGCGCCAGCAGCCAATTGGCGGTATTCGATGAGCAGTTCTTC.

The CDR3 DNA follows: TGTGCCAGCAGCATCTGGGAGGACGCGCAGTATTTT. This translates into CASSIWEDAQYF. This rearrangement joins TRBV11-1 to TRBJ2-3, with D tentatively TRBD2 (6 bases). Germline V lookup: CDR1 SGHAT, CDR2 FQDESV (reference sequence). The V end was cut by 5 bases, the J end by 10 bases, with 13 bases between. This CDR3 has 12 amino acids.

DNA of the CDR3: TGTGCCAGCAGCACTACTAGCGGGGCCCTCACCGGGGAGCTGTTTTTT. It translates to CASSTTSGALTGELFF. The V call is TRBV7-8, the J call TRBJ2-2; 10 nucleotides align to TRBD2. V dropped 5 bases and J dropped 4; count of bases not matched to a gene: 7. Germline assignment: CDR1 SGHVS and CDR2 FQNEAQ. This CDR3 comprises 16 residues.

CDR3 amino acids: CASSQAAGQGETDEKLFF. In nucleotides, the CDR3 is TGTGCCAGCAGCCAAGCCGCGGGACAGGGGGAAACGGATGAAAAACTGTTTTTT. The gene calls are TRBV14 and TRBJ1-4; 11 nucleotides line up with TRBD1. Germline assignment: CDR1 SGHDN and CDR2 FVKESK. The CDR3 is made up of 18 amino acids. V was pared by 1 base and J by 6 bases, with 10 bases of the junction left unmatched.

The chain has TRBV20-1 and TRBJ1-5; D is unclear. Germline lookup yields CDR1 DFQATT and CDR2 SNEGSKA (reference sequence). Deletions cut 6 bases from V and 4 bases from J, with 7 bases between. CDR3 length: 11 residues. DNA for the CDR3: TGCAGTGCCACAGAAAATCAGCCCCAGCATTTT. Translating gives CSATENQPQHF.

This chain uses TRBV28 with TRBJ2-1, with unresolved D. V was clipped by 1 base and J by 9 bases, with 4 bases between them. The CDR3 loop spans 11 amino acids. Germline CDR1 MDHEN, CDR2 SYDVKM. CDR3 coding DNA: TGTGCCAGCAGTTTATATCTTGAGCAGTTCTTC. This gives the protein CASSLYLEQFF.

CDR3 DNA sequence: TGTGCCAGCAGCTTAGCCAGGGGAACAGAGCAGTACTTC. Its protein is CASSLARGTEQYF. The chain links TRBV7-9 to TRBJ2-7; TRBD1 is a possible D gene (6 bases). There are 13 residues in the CDR3. Per the germline V gene, CDR1 is SEHNR and CDR2 is FQNEAQ (reference sequence). Deletions cut 0 bases from V and 7 bases from J, with 10 bases between. Full variable domain (remainder filled in from reference TRBV7-9 and TRBJ2-7): DTGVSQNPRHKITKRGQNVTFRCDPISEHNRLYWYRQTLGQGPEFLTYFQNEAQLEKSRLLSDRFSAERPKGSFSTLEIQRTEQGDSAMYLCASSLARGTEQYFGPGTRLTVT.

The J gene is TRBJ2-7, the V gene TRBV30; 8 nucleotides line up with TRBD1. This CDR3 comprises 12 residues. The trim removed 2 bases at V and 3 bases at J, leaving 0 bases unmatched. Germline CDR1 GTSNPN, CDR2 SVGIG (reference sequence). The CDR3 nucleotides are TGTGCCTGGAGTACAGGGGGCTACGAGCAGTACTTC. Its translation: CAWSTGGYEQYF. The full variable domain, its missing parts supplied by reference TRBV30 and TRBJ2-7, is SQTIHQWPATLVQPVGSPLSLECTVEGTSNPNLYWYRQAAGRGLQLLFYSVGIGQISSEVPQNLSASRPQDRQFILSSKKLLLSDSGFYLCAWSTGGYEQYFGPGTRLTVT.

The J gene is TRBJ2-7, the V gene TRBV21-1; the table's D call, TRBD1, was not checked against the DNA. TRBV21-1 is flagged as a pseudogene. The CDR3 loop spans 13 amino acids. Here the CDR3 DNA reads TGTGCCAGCAGCAGTAGGGGGCGTTACGAGCAGTACTTC. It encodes CASSSRGRYEQYF.

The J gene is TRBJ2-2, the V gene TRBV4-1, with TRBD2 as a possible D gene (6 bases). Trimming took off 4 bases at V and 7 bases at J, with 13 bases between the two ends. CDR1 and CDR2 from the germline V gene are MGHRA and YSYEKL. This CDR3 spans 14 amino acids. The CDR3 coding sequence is TGCGCCAGCAGCCTCGGAGGGATAGGCGGGGAGCTGTTTTTT. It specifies CASSLGGIGGELFF.

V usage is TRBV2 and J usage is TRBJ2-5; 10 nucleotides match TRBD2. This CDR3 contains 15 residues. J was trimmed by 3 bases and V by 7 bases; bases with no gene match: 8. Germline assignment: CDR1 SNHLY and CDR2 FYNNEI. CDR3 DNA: TGTGCCAGCACCCCTATCCTAGCGGGGGAAGAGACCCAGTACTTC. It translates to CASTPILAGEETQYF.

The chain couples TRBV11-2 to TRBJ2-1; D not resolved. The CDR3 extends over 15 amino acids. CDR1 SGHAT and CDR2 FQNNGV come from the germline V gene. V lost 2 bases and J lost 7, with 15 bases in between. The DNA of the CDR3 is TGTGCCAGCAGCTTAAAAGCGTCCCGAGCTAATGAGCAGTTCTTC. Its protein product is CASSLKASRANEQFF.

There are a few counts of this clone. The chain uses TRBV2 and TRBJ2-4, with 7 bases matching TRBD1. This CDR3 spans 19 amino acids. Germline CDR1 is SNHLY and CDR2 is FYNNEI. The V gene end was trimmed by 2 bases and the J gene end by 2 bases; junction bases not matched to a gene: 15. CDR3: CASSEFVAPTGDSKNIQYF. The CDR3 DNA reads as TGTGCCAGCAGTGAATTTGTTGCACCCACAGGGGATTCCAAAAACATTCAGTACTTC.

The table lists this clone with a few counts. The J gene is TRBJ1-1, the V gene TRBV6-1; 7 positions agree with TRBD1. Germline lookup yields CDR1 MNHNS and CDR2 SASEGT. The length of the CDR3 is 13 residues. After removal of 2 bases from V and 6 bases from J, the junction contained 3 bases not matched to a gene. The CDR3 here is CASSERQGAEAFF. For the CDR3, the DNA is TGTGCCAGCAGTGAAAGACAGGGAGCTGAAGCTTTCTTT.

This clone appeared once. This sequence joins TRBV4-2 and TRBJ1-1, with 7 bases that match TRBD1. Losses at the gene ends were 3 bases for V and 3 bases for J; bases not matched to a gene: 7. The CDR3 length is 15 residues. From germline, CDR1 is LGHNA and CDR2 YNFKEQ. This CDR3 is CASSHLTGPDTEAFF. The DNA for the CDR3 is TGTGCCAGCAGCCACTTGACAGGGCCTGACACTGAAGCTTTCTTT.

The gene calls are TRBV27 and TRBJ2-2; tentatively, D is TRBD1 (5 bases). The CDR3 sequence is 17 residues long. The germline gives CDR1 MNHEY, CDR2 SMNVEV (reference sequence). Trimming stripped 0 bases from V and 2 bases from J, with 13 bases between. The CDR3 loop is CASSLSRTHINTGELFF. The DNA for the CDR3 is TGTGCCAGCAGTTTATCGAGGACACACATAAACACCGGGGAGCTGTTTTTT.

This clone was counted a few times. CDR3 protein: CASRQGGDTEAFF. CDR3 in DNA: TGTGCCAGCAGACAGGGTGGAGACACTGAAGCTTTCTTT. The chain joins TRBV5-5 to TRBJ1-1; maybe TRBD1 (6 bases). The CDR3 is made up of 13 amino acids. CDR1 SGHKS and CDR2 YYEKEE come from the germline V gene (reference sequence). Trimming took off 5 bases at V and 3 bases at J, with 11 bases between the two ends.

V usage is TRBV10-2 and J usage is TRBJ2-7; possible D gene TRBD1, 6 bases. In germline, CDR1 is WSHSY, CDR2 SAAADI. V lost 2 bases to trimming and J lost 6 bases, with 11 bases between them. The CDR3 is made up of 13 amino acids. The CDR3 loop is CASSENRVGEQYF. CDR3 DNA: TGCGCCAGCAGTGAGAACAGGGTCGGCGAGCAGTACTTC.

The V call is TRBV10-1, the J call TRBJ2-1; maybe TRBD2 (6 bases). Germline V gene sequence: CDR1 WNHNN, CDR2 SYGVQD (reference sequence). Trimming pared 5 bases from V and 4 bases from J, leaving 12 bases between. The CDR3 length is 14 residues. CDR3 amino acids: CASSTGEPYNEQFF. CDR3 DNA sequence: TGCGCCAGCAGTACGGGGGAGCCTTACAATGAGCAGTTCTTC.